The next 21 T cell receptor beta chains were all read from a single sample in a study of blood T cell repertoires in COVID-19 (TCRdb year 2020). The library was generated by the immunoSEQ multiplex PCR assay. As stored in TCRdb, this immuneACCESS dataset retains in-frame rearrangements with V and J assigned. A fraction of the clones does not appear; measured against another copy, unresolved V genes explain less than half of the discrepancy, and the remainder lacks a known reason. Across this sample there are about 190,000 clones, with around 80% seen only once. The ten largest account for 2.5% to 3% of the sample. Sequencing input: peripheral blood. All receptors derive from a woman aged 80 or over with active or convalescent COVID-19.

This sequence joins TRBV6-5 and TRBJ1-1; TRBD1 agrees at 7 bases. Germline V CDR1 and CDR2: MNHEY, SVGAGI. The CDR3 sequence is 14 residues long. J gave up 4 bases and V 2 bases, and 4 bases lay outside the gene matches. This CDR3 is CASSYDRAGTEAFF. In DNA form, the CDR3 reads TGTGCCAGCAGTTACGACAGGGCAGGCACTGAAGCTTTCTTT.

The chain joins TRBV2 to TRBJ2-7; 7 nucleotides match TRBD1. The CDR3 totals 15 residues. V dropped 7 bases and J dropped 5; count of bases not matched to a gene: 14. Germline V gives CDR1 SNHLY, CDR2 FYNNEI. CDR3 nucleotide sequence: TGTGCCAGCAACCCCCAGGGGGTTGAGATAAACGAGCAGTACTTC. Its translation is CASNPQGVEINEQYF.

This clone has more than one count but fewer than ten. V usage is TRBV10-3 and J usage is TRBJ1-1, with 10 bases matching TRBD1. V shed 7 bases and J 4 bases; nucleotides not matched to a gene: 6. CDR1 ENHRY and CDR2 SYGVKD come from the germline V gene. CDR3 length: 14 residues. The CDR3 DNA sequence: TGTGCCATCACCGGACAGGGGGAGGTCACTGAAGCTTTCTTT. Its protein is CAITGQGEVTEAFF.

V gene TRBV9 combines with J gene TRBJ1-2, with D maybe TRBD1 (6 bases). V lost 3 bases and J lost 2, with 11 bases in between. This CDR3 contains 14 residues. Germline CDR1 reads SGDLS; CDR2 reads YYNGEE. The CDR3 sequence is CASSASTGNYGYTF. In DNA, the CDR3 is TGTGCCAGCAGCGCCTCGACAGGAAACTATGGCTACACCTTC.

V is TRBV27 and J is TRBJ1-2; TRBD1 matches at 10 bases. CDR1 and CDR2 (germline): MNHEY, SMNVEV (reference sequence). The CDR3 has 15 residues. V shed 2 bases, J shed 8 bases, and the junction held 8 bases outside the gene matches. The CDR3 nucleotides are TGTGCCAGCAGTTTACTAGGACAGGGGGGATACGGCTACACCTTC. This encodes CASSLLGQGGYGYTF.

CDR3: CASSQDDGVESYRNSPLHF. Written as DNA, the CDR3 is TGCGCCAGCAGCCAAGACGACGGGGTGGAGTCTTATCGTAATTCACCCCTCCACTTT. The chain links TRBV4-1 to TRBJ1-6; D uncertain. The CDR3 loop spans 19 amino acids. Trimming cost V 0 bases and J 6 bases, with 21 bases left between them. Germline CDR1 MGHRA, CDR2 YSYEKL.

J is TRBJ2-7 and V is TRBV2; no firm D call. Germline CDR1 and CDR2: SNHLY and FYNNEI. The CDR3 length is 11 residues. The V gene lost 4 bases and the J gene lost 3 bases, with 4 bases spanning the gap. CDR3 loop: CASSALYEQYF. In DNA, the CDR3 is TGTGCCAGCAGTGCCCTCTACGAGCAGTACTTC.

This chain connects TRBV24-1 to TRBJ1-4; D perhaps matches TRBD1 (5 bases). The CDR3 consists of 15 residues. From germline, CDR1 is KGHDR and CDR2 SFDVKD. V lost 7 bases and J 8 bases, leaving 19 bases between the germline ends. The CDR3 DNA reads as TGTGCCACCAGCAGTACAGGCGGTTCGGGCGAAAAACTGTTTTTT. It specifies CATSSTGGSGEKLFF.

The rearrangement links TRBV6-2 or TRBV6-3 to TRBJ1-1, with 7 bases that match TRBD1. The germline V gene has CDR1 MNHEY and CDR2 SVGEGT. The CDR3 loop spans 16 amino acids. J gave up 6 bases and V 2 bases, and 12 bases lay outside the gene matches. The CDR3 sequence: CASSYRRGQEVPEAFF. In nucleotides, the CDR3 is TGTGCCAGCAGTTACAGGAGGGGGCAAGAGGTCCCTGAAGCTTTCTTT.

The chain couples TRBV6-1 to TRBJ2-2; 7 nucleotides line up with TRBD1. CDR1 and CDR2 (germline): MNHNS, SASEGT. The V segment lost 3 bases and the J segment 5 bases; nucleotides outside the gene matches: 9. The CDR3 is 16 residues long. Here the CDR3 reads CASSDPTGLRTGELFF. CDR3 DNA sequence: TGTGCCAGCAGTGACCCGACAGGGCTTAGGACCGGGGAGCTGTTTTTT.

The chain carries TRBV6-5 and TRBJ1-2; the match to TRBD1 covers 7 bases. The CDR3 spans 15 residues. Germline values: CDR1 MNHEY, CDR2 SVGAGI. V was clipped by 4 bases and J by 11 bases; unmatched bases: 16. CDR3 nucleotides: TGTGCCAGCAGTTGGGGGGTTAGAGAACAGGGACAGTACACCTTC. Encoded protein: CASSWGVREQGQYTF.

This chain connects TRBV19 to TRBJ2-1; TRBD2 might be the D (5 bases). V lost 3 bases and J lost 0, with 12 bases in between. Germline assignment: CDR1 LNHDA and CDR2 SQIVND (reference sequence). This CDR3 is 16 amino acids long. The CDR3 reads CASSILATHSYNEQFF. The CDR3 nucleotides read TGTGCCAGTAGTATTCTAGCAACCCACTCCTACAATGAGCAGTTCTTC.

The rearrangement joins TRBV20-1 to TRBJ2-3; 9 bases map to TRBD2. The CDR3 has 16 amino acids. Per germline, CDR1 DFQATT and CDR2 SNEGSKA (reference sequence). The V segment lost 3 bases and the J segment 2 bases; nucleotides outside the gene matches: 9. The CDR3 DNA is TGCAGTGCTAGTTCGGGTCTAGCGGGGTTCACAGATACGCAGTATTTT. Encoded protein: CSASSGLAGFTDTQYF.

This chain connects TRBV3-1 (or the pseudogene TRBV3-2) to TRBJ1-4, with TRBD1 matching over 9 bases. V dropped 4 bases and J dropped 2; count of bases not matched to a gene: 5. Germline CDR1 is LGHDT and CDR2 is YNNKEL (reference sequence). This CDR3 spans 16 amino acids. CDR3 sequence reads: CASSLLGQGTNEKLFF. Here the CDR3 DNA reads TGTGCCAGCAGCCTCCTGGGACAGGGCACTAATGAAAAACTGTTTTTT.

This chain uses TRBV28 with TRBJ1-2, with D hard to call. Germline CDR1 reads MDHEN; CDR2 reads SYDVKM. With 3 bases removed from V and 8 bases from J, the gap between germline ends came to 10 bases. This CDR3 spans 12 amino acids. The CDR3 DNA sequence: TGTGCCAGCAGTTTCTCTCCCGGGGGCTACACCTTC. It codes for CASSFSPGGYTF.

The V gene is TRBV28, the J gene TRBJ2-5, with TRBD1 matching over 8 bases. The CDR3 runs to 13 residues. CDR1 and CDR2 from the germline V gene are MDHEN and SYDVKM. J gave up 6 bases and V 4 bases, and 4 bases lay outside the gene matches. This CDR3 reads CASSSGGRKTQYF. The CDR3 DNA reads as TGTGCCAGCAGTTCAGGGGGCCGCAAGACCCAGTACTTC. The full variable domain, its missing parts supplied by reference TRBV28 and TRBJ2-5, is DVKVTQSSRYLVKRTGEKVFLECVQDMDHENMFWYRQDPGLGLRLIYFSYDVKMKEKGDIPEGYSVSREKKERFSLILESASTNQTSMYLCASSSGGRKTQYFGPGTRLLVL.

The V and J genes are TRBV5-1 and TRBJ2-3, with TRBD2 matching over 9 bases. The CDR3 covers 15 residues. Per germline, CDR1 SGHRS and CDR2 YFSETQ. The ends lost 3 bases at V and 3 bases at J; junction bases unmatched: 5. For the CDR3, the DNA is TGCGCCAGCAGCTCAAGCGGGGGGACGACAGATACGCAGTATTTT. It encodes CASSSSGGTTDTQYF.

V gene TRBV11-3 combines with J gene TRBJ2-7, with 9 nucleotides matching TRBD2. The CDR3 has 22 amino acids. The V and J ends lost 4 bases and 3 bases, in that order; junction bases with no gene match: 28. CDR1 is SGHNT and CDR2 is YENEEA in the germline V gene. Here the CDR3 DNA reads TGTGCCAGCAGCTCAGAGGTGACTAGCGGTTTCTCCTGGAAGGTGGAGATCTACGAGCAGTACTTC. The encoded protein is CASSSEVTSGFSWKVEIYEQYF.

This clone was observed a handful of times. The chain has TRBV10-3 and TRBJ1-2, with D perhaps TRBD1 (5 bases). Germline V gives CDR1 ENHRY, CDR2 SYGVKD. The ends were cut back, 10 bases at V and 5 bases at J, with 14 bases in the middle. The CDR3 has 12 amino acids. CDR3 amino acids: CASSDGGYGYTF. Here the CDR3 DNA reads TGTGCCAGTTCCGATGGGGGGTATGGCTACACCTTC.

The genes are TRBV7-9 and TRBJ2-7, with a tentative D call TRBD2 (6 bases). V shed 5 bases and J shed 3 bases, with 17 bases lying between them. Germline CDR1 SEHNR, CDR2 FQNEAQ (reference sequence). This CDR3 comprises 15 residues. This CDR3 reads CASSAAVLGGYEQYF. The CDR3 coding sequence is TGTGCCAGCAGCGCCGCGGTTTTGGGGGGCTACGAGCAGTACTTC.

The J gene is TRBJ2-5, the V gene TRBV6-1, with 8 bases fitting TRBD2. The CDR3 is 18 residues long. Germline trimming cut 1 base from V and 3 bases from J; bases unmatched to any gene: 13. Per germline, CDR1 MNHNS and CDR2 SASEGT. The CDR3: CASSEGWTGGLYEETQYF. The DNA of the CDR3 is TGTGCCAGCAGTGAAGGGTGGACGGGGGGGTTATACGAAGAGACCCAGTACTTC.